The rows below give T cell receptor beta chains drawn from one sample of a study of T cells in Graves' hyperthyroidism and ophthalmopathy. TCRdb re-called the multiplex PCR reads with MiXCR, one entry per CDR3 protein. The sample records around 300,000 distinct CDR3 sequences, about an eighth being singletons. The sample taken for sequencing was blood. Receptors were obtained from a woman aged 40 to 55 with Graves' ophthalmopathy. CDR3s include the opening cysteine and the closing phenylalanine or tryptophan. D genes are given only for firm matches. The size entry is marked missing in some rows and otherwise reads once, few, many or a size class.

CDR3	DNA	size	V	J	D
CSASSYRDSFKYGYTF	TGCAGTGCTTCTAGTTACCGGGATAGTTTTAAATATGGCTACACCTTC	few	TRBV20-1	TRBJ1-2	NA
CSAPGQGGETQYF	TGCAGTGCCCCCGGACAGGGCGGGGAGACCCAGTACTTC	few	TRBV20-1	TRBJ2-5	TRBD1
CASSLNEQFF	TGTGCCAGCAGCTTAAATGAGCAGTTCTTC	many	TRBV12-3/TRBV12-4	TRBJ2-1	NA
CASSSTGLARETQYF	TGTGCCAGCAGCTCCACTGGACTAGCACGGGAGACCCAGTACTTC	many	TRBV9	TRBJ2-5	TRBD2
CASSSGTESNQPQHF	TGTGCCAGCAGCTCCGGGACTGAAAGCAATCAGCCCCAGCATTTT	NA	TRBV5-4	TRBJ1-5	NA
CASSQASSGPYEQYF	TGCGCCAGCAGCCAAGCGTCTAGCGGTCCCTACGAGCAGTACTTC	few	TRBV4-1	TRBJ2-7	TRBD2
CASSQGQLFTDTQYF	TGTGCCAGCAGCCAAGGACAGCTTTTCACAGATACGCAGTATTTT	many	TRBV3-1	TRBJ2-3	NA
CSTSRGTSTDTQYF	TGCAGCACTAGCAGGGGAACTAGCACAGATACGCAGTATTTT	many	TRBV29-1	TRBJ2-3	NA
CSVGTGGGNQPQHF	TGCAGCGTGGGAACAGGGGGGGGCAATCAGCCCCAGCATTTT	many	TRBV29-1	TRBJ1-5	TRBD1
CASSLGFGSRITGELFF	TGCGCCAGCAGCTTGGGTTTTGGCAGTCGAATCACCGGGGAGCTGTTTTTT	NA	TRBV5-1	TRBJ2-2	NA
CASSYGPRDYGYTF	TGTGCCAGTAGTTACGGGCCCCGAGACTATGGCTACACCTTC	NA	TRBV6-2/TRBV6-3	TRBJ1-2	NA
CATSSGFEAFF	TGTGCCACCAGCAGCGGGTTTGAAGCTTTCTTT	NA	TRBV15	TRBJ1-1	NA
CASSPGTGRGIQYF	TGTGCCAGTAGCCCTGGTACAGGGAGAGGCATTCAGTACTTC	NA	TRBV19	TRBJ2-4	NA
CSVEGQGKNNEQFF	TGCAGCGTTGAAGGACAGGGGAAAAACAATGAGCAGTTCTTC	many	TRBV29-1	TRBJ2-1	TRBD1
CASSVVPSDMMNTEAFF	TGTGCCAGCAGCGTAGTCCCCTCGGACATGATGAACACTGAAGCTTTCTTT	many	TRBV9	TRBJ1-1	NA
CASSKSYEQYF	TGTGCCAGCAGCAAGTCCTACGAGCAGTACTTC	many	TRBV5-6	TRBJ2-7	NA
CASSFPGSPYNEQFF	TGTGCCAGCAGCTTTCCGGGTAGTCCCTACAATGAGCAGTTCTTC	NA	TRBV5-5	TRBJ2-1	NA
CASSLGSNNQPQHF	TGTGCCAGCAGTTTAGGTAGCAACAATCAGCCCCAGCATTTT	many	TRBV12-3/TRBV12-4	TRBJ1-5	NA